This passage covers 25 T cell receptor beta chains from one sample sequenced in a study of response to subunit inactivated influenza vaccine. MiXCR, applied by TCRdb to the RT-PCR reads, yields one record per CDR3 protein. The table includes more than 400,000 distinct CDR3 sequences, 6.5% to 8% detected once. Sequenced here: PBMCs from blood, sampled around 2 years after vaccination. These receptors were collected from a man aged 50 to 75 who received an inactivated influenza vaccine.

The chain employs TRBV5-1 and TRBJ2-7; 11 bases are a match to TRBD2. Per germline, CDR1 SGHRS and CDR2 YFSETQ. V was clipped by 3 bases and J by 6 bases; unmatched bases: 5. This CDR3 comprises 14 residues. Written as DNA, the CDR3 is TGCGCCAGCAGCTCGGGACTAGCGGATCCCGAGCAGTACTTC. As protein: CASSSGLADPEQYF.

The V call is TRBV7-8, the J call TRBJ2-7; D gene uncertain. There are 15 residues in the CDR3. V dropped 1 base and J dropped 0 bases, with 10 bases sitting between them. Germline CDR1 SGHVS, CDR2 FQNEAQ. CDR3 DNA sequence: TGTGCCAGCAGCTTAGGAATCTCCCCCTCCTACGAGCAGTACTTC. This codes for CASSLGISPSYEQYF.

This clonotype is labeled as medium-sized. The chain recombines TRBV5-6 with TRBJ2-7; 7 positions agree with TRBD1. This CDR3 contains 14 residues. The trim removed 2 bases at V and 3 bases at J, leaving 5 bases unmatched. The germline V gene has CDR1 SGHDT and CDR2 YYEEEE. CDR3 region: CASSFLGTDYEQYF. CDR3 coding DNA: TGTGCCAGCAGCTTTTTAGGGACAGACTACGAGCAGTACTTC.

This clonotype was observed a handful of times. The chain's CDR3 is CASSFSGGGNTEAFF. CDR3 in DNA: TGTGCCAGCAGTTTTTCAGGGGGCGGGAACACTGAAGCTTTCTTT. The chain employs TRBV27 and TRBJ1-1; 8 bases match TRBD1. Germline V gene lookup returns CDR1 MNHEY and CDR2 SMNVEV (reference sequence). The CDR3 spans 15 residues. Losses at the gene ends were 3 bases for V and 1 base for J; bases not matched to a gene: 4.

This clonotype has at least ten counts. The DNA of the CDR3 is TGTGCCAGCAGCAAAGTCCAGGGGGATCGACGGGACAGGGGGTGGTACGAGCAGTACTTC. Its protein is CASSKVQGDRRDRGWYEQYF. The J gene is TRBJ2-7, the V gene TRBV21-1; TRBD1 is the table's D call and was not checked against the DNA. TRBV21-1 is described as a pseudogene. The CDR3 length is 20 residues.

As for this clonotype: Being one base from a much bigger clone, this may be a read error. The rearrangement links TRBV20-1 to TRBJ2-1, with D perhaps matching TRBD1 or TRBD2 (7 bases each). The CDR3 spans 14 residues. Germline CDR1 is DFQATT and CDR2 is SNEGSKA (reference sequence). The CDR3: CCAKRLAGGDEQFF. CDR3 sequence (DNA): TGCTGTGCAAAAAGACTAGCAGGGGGGGATGAGCAGTTCTTC.

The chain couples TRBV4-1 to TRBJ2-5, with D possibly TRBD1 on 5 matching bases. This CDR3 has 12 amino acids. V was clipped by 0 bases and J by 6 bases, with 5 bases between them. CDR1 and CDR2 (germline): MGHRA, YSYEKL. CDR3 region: CASSQEGQTQYF. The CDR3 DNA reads TGCGCCAGCAGCCAAGAGGGGCAGACCCAGTACTTC.

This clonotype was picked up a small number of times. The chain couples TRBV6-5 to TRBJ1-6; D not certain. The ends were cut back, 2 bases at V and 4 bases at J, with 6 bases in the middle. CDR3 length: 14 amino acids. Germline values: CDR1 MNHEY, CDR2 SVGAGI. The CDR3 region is CASSYVEYNSPLHF. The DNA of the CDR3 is TGTGCCAGCAGTTACGTGGAATATAATTCACCCCTCCACTTT.

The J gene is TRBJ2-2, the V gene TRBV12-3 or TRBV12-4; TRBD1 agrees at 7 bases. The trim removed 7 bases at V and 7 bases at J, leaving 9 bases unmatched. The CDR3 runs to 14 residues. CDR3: CASTRTGTIGELFF. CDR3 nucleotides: TGTGCCAGCACAAGGACAGGAACAATCGGGGAGCTGTTTTTT.

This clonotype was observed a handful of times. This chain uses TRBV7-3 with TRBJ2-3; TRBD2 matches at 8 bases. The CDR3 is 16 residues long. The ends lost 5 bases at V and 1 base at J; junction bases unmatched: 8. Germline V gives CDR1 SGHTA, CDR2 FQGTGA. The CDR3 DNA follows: TGTGCCAGCAGCCCCTCAGCGGGAGTTGGCACAGATACGCAGTATTTT. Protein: CASSPSAGVGTDTQYF. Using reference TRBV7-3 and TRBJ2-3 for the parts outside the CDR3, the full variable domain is GAGVSQTPSNKVTEKGKYVELRCDPISGHTALYWYRQSLGQGPEFLIYFQGTGAADDSGLPNDRFFAVRPEGSVSTLKIQRTERGDSAVYLCASSPSAGVGTDTQYFGPGTRLTVL.

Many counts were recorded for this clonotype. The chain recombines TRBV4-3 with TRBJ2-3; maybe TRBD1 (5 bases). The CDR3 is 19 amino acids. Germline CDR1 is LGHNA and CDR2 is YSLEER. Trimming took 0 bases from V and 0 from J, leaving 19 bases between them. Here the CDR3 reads CASSQDYSHKGISTDTQYF. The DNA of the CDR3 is TGCGCCAGCAGCCAAGATTACAGCCATAAGGGGATTAGCACAGATACGCAGTATTTT.

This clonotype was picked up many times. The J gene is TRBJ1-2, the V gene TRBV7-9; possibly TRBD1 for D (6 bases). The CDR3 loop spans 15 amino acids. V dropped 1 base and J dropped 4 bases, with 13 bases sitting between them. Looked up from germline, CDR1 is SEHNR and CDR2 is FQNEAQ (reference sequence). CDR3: CASSLGQDRVYGYTF. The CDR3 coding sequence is TGTGCCAGCAGCTTAGGACAGGACCGCGTCTATGGCTACACCTTC.

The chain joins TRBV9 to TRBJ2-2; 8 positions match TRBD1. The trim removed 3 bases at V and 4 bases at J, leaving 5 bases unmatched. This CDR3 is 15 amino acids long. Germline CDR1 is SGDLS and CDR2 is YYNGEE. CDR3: CASSETGGPTGELFF. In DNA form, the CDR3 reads TGTGCCAGCAGCGAAACAGGGGGACCCACCGGGGAGCTGTTTTTT.

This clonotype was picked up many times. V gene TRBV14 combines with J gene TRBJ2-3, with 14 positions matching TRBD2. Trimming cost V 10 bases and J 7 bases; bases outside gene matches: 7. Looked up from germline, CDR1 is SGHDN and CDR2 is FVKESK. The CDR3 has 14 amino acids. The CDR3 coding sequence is TGTGCCACTCGGACTAGCGGGAGGTCGCATACGCAGTATTTT. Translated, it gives CATRTSGRSHTQYF.

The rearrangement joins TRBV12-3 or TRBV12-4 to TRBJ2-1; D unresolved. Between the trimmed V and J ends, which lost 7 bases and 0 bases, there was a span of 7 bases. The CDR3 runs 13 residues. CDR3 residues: CASTRSSYNEQFF. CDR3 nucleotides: TGTGCCAGCACCCGAAGCTCCTACAATGAGCAGTTCTTC.

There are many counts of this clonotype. The CDR3: CASSLVGKTEAFF. The CDR3 coding sequence is TGTGCCAGCAGCTTGGTAGGCAAAACTGAAGCTTTCTTT. The chain links TRBV5-5 to TRBJ1-1, with D hard to call. From germline, CDR1 is SGHKS and CDR2 YYEKEE (reference sequence). V shed 0 bases and J shed 5 bases, with 8 bases lying between them. The CDR3 sequence is 13 residues long.

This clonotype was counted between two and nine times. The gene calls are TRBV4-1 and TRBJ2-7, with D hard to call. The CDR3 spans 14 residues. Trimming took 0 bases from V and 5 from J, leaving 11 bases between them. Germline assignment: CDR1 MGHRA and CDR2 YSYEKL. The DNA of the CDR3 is TGCGCCAGCAGCCAAGATAGGGTTGGGCACGAGCAGTACTTC. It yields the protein CASSQDRVGHEQYF.

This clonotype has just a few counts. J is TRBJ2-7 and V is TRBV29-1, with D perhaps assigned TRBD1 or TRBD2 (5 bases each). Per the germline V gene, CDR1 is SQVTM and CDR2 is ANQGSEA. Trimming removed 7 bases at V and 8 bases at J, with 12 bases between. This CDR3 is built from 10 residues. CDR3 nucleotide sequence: TGCAGCGCAACCCAGGGACAGCAGTACTTC. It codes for CSATQGQQYF.

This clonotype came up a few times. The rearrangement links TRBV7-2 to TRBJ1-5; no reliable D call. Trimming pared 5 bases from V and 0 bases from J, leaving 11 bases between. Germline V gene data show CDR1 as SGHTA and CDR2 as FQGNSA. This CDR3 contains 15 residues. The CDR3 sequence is CASSNSAYSNQPQHF. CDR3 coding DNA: TGTGCCAGCAGCAACAGCGCGTATAGCAATCAGCCCCAGCATTTT.

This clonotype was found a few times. Here the CDR3 DNA reads TGTGCCATCACTCGGGACGTGAATCAGCCCCAGCATTTT. Its protein is CAITRDVNQPQHF. V usage is TRBV10-3 and J usage is TRBJ1-5; weak D call: TRBD1 (5 bases). Germline-derived CDR1 and CDR2 are ENHRY and SYGVKD. This CDR3 has 13 residues. Trimming cost V 7 bases and J 4 bases, with 11 bases left between them.

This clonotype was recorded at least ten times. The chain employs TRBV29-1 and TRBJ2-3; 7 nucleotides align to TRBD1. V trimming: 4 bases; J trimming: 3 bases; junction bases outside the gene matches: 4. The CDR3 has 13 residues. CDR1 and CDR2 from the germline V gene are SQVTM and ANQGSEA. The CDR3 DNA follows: TGCAGCGTTGGGGGACAGACTACAGATACGCAGTATTTT. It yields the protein CSVGGQTTDTQYF.

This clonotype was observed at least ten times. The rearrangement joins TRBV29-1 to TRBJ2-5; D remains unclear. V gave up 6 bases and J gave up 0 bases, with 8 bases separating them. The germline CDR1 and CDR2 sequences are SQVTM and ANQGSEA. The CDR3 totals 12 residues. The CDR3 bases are TGCAGCGTCAGACTGAACCAAGAGACCCAGTACTTC. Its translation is CSVRLNQETQYF.

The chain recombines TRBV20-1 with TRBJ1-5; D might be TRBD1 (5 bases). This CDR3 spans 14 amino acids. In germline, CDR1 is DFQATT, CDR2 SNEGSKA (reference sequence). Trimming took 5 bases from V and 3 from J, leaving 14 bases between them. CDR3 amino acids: CSAGRDGFNQPQHF. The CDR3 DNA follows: TGCAGTGCTGGACGGGACGGCTTCAATCAGCCCCAGCATTTT.

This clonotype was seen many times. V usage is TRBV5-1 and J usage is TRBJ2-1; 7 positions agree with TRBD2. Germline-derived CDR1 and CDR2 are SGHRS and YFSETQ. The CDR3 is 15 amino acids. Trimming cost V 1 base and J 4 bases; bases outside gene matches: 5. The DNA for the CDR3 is TGCGCCAGCAGCTTGAGCGGGAATTCTTACAATGAGCAGTTCTTC. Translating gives CASSLSGNSYNEQFF.

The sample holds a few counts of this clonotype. Here the CDR3 DNA reads TGTGCCAGCGGTATGGGACAGGGGGGAAATCAGCCCCAGCATTTT. Translating it yields CASGMGQGGNQPQHF. The V gene is TRBV2, the J gene TRBJ1-5, with 11 nucleotides matching TRBD1. V gave up 8 bases and J gave up 4 bases; unmatched junction bases: 7. This CDR3 has 15 residues. CDR1 is SNHLY and CDR2 is FYNNEI in the germline V gene.